This TCR beta chain was obtained from a study of T cell responses to AZD1222 COVID-19 vaccine. As to this clone: What it recognizes is unknown.

This table comes from immunoSEQ multiplex PCR, and its TCRdb copy is limited to in-frame clones, with some not included. Among more than 120,000 clones listed, approximately 86% were seen once. Study-wide results and caveats: Baseline antibody screening turned up just a handful of seropositive AZD1222 recipients. Spike-specific TCR breadth and depth both grew after two AZD1222 doses.

The CDR3 extends over 13 amino acids. Germline CDR1 and CDR2: SEHNR and FQNEAQ (reference sequence). V was trimmed by 5 bases and J by 4 bases, leaving 11 bases between them. Here the sequenced sample was peripheral blood, taken 28 days after the second dose of the MenACWY control vaccine. This clonotype was obtained from an adult who received the MenACWY meningococcal vaccine as a control. V gene TRBV7-9 combines with J gene TRBJ1-2; possible D gene TRBD1, 6 bases. CDR3: CASSLGGAYGYTF. CDR3 DNA sequence: TGTGCCAGCAGCCTGGGGGGGGCCTATGGCTACACCTTC.